This TCR beta chain was documented in a study of blood T cell repertoires in COVID-19. TCRdb's table, derived via immunoSEQ multiplex PCR, lists solely in-frame clones and lacks some. The sample yields over 150,000 clones, approximately 80% seen once. The CDR3 has 17 amino acids. Trimming removed 5 bases from V and 0 bases from J; junction bases left unmatched: 11. Germline loops: CDR1 SGHAT, CDR2 FQNNGV. V and J are TRBV11-2 and TRBJ2-7, with 9 nucleotides matching TRBD1. Sequenced input: peripheral blood. This clonotype was obtained from a woman aged 55-75 years with acute or convalescent COVID-19. The CDR3 loop reads CASSKYTGTGTSYEQYF. The DNA of the CDR3 is TGTGCCAGCAGCAAATACACAGGGACAGGGACCTCCTACGAGCAGTACTTC.